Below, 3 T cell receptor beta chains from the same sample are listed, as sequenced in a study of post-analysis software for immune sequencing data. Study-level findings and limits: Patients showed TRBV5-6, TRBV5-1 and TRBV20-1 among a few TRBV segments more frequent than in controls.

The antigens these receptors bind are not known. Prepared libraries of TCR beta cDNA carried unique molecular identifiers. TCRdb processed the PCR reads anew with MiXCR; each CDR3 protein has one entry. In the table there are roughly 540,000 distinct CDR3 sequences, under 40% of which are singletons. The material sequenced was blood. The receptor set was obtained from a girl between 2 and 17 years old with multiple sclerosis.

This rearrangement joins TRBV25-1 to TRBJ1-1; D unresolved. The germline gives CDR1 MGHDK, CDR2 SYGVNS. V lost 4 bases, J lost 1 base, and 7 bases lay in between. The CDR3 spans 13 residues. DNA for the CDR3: TGTGCCAGCAGTGGAGACGGGAACACTGAAGCTTTCTTT. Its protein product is CASSGDGNTEAFF.

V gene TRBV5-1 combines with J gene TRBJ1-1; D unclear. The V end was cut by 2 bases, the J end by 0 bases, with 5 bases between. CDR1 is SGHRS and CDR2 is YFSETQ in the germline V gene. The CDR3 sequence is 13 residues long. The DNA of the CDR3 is TGCGCCAGCAGCTTCGAATTGAACACTGAAGCTTTCTTT. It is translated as CASSFELNTEAFF.

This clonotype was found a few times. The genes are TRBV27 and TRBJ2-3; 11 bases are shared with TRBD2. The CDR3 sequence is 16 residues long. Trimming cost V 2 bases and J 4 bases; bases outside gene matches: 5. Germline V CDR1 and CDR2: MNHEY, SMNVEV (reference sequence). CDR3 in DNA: TGTGCCAGCAGTTTAGTAGCGGGGGGGCCCGCAGATACGCAGTATTTT. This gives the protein CASSLVAGGPADTQYF.